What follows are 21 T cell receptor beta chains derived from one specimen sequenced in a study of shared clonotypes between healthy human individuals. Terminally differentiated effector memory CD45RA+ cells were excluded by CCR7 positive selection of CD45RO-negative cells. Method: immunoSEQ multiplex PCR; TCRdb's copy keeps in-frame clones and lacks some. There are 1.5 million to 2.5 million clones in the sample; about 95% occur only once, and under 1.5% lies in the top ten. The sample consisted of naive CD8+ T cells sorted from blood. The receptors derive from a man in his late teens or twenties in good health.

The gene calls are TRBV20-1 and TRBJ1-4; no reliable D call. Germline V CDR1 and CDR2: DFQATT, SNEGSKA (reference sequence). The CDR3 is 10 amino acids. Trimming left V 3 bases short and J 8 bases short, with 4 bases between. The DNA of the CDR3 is TGCAGTGCTAGCGAAGAAAAACTGTTTTTT. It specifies CSASEEKLFF.

The CDR3 loop is CAWSGLPRLAGSSTDTQYF. CDR3 bases: TGTGCCTGGAGTGGTCTACCGAGGCTAGCGGGGTCTAGCACAGATACGCAGTATTTT. The gene calls are TRBV30 and TRBJ2-3; 9 nucleotides match TRBD2. The CDR3 is 19 residues long. With V trimmed by 1 base and J by 0 bases, 14 bases remained unmatched. Looked up from germline, CDR1 is GTSNPN and CDR2 is SVGIG (reference sequence).

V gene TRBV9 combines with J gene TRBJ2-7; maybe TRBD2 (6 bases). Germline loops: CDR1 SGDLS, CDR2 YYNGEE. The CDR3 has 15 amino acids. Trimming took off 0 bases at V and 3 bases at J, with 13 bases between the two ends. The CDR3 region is CASSVGGTALYEQYF. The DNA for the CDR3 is TGTGCCAGCAGCGTAGGCGGGACTGCCCTCTACGAGCAGTACTTC. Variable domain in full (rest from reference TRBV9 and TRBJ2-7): DSGVTQTPKHLITATGQRVTLRCSPRSGDLSVYWYQQSLDQGLQFLIQYYNGEERAKGNILERFSAQQFPDLHSELNLSSLELGDSALYFCASSVGGTALYEQYFGPGTRLTVT.

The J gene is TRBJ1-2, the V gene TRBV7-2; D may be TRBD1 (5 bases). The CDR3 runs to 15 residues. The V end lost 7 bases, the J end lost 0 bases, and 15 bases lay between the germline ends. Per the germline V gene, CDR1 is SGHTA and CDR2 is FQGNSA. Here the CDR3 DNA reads TGTGCCAGCACCTCCCGGGGCAGCTCTAACTATGGCTACACCTTC. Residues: CASTSRGSSNYGYTF.

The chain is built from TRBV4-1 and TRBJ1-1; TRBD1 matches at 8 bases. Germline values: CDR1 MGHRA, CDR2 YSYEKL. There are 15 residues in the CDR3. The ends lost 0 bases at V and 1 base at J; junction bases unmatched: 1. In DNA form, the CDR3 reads TGCGCCAGCAGCCAAGATCAGGGGGCGAACACTGAAGCTTTCTTT. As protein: CASSQDQGANTEAFF.

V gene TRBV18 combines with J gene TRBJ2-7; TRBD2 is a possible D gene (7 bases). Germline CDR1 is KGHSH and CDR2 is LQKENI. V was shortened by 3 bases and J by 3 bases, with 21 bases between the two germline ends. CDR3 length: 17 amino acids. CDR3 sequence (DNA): TGTGCCAGCTCACCTTCCGCGACCGCGGGGGCGTTCTACGAGCAGTACTTC. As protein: CASSPSATAGAFYEQYF.

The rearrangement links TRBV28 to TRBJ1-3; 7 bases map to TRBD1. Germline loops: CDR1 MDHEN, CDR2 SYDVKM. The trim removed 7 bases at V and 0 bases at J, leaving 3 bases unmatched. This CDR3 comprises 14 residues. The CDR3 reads CASKTGSSGNTIYF. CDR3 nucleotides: TGTGCCAGCAAGACAGGGAGCTCTGGAAACACCATATATTTT.

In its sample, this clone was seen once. This CDR3 reads CASSLYGVNEQYF. The DNA of the CDR3 is TGTGCCAGCAGCCTCTACGGGGTCAACGAGCAGTACTTC. The chain has TRBV5-4 and TRBJ2-7; weak D call: TRBD2 (5 bases). V lost 4 bases and J lost 5, with 13 bases in between. This CDR3 contains 13 residues. The germline CDR1 and CDR2 sequences are SGHNT and YYREEE (reference sequence).

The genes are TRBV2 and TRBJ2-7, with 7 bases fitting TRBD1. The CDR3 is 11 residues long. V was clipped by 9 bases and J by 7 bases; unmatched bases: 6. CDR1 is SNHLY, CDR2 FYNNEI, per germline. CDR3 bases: TGTGCCAGACAGGGGCCCAGTGAGCAGTACTTC. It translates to CARQGPSEQYF. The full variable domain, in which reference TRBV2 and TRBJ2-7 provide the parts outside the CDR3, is EPEVTQTPSHQVTQMGQEVILRCVPISNHLYFYWYRQILGQKVEFLVSFYNNEISEKSEIFDDQFSVERPDGSNFTLKIRSTKLEDSAMYFCARQGPSEQYFGPGTRLTVT.

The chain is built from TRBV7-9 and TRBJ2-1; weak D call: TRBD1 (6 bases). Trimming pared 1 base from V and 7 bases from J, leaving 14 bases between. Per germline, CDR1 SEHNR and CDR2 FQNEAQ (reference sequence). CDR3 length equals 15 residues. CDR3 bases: TGTGCCAGCAGCTTAGGGAGGCAGGGGTTGAATGAGCAGTTCTTC. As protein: CASSLGRQGLNEQFF.

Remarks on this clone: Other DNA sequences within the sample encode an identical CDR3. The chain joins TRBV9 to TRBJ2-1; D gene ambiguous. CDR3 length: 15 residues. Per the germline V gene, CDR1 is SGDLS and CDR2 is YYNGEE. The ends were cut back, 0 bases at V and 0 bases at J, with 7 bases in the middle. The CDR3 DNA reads TGTGCCAGCAGCGTAGAAGGGAACTCCTACAATGAGCAGTTCTTC. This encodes CASSVEGNSYNEQFF.

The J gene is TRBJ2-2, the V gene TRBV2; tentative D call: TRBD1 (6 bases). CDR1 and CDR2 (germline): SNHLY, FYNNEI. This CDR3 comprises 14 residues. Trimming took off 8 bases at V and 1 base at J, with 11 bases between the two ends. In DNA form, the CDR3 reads TGTGCCAGCGTCCGGACAGAGAACACCGGGGAGCTGTTTTTT. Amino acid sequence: CASVRTENTGELFF.

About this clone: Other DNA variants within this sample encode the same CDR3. CDR3 in amino acids: CASSIVSGETQYF. CDR3 DNA: TGTGCCAGTAGTATAGTGTCGGGGGAGACCCAGTACTTC. The chain carries TRBV19 and TRBJ2-5, with a weak D call TRBD2 (5 bases). Trimming cost V 1 base and J 5 bases, with 8 bases left between them. CDR1 and CDR2 from the germline V gene are LNHDA and SQIVND (reference sequence). The CDR3 is 13 residues long.

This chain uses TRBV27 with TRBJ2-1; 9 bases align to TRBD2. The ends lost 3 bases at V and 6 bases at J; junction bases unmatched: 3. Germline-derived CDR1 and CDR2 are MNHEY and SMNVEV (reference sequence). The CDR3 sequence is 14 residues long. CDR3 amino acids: CASSFLAGTNEQFF. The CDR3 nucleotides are TGTGCCAGCAGTTTTCTAGCGGGGACCAATGAGCAGTTCTTC.

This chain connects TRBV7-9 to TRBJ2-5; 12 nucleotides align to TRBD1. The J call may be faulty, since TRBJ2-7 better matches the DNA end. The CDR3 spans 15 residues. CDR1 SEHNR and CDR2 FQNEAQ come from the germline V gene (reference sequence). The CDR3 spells CASSLGTGGTYEQYF. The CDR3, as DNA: TGTGCCAGCAGCTTGGGGACAGGGGGCACCTACGAGCAGTACTTC.

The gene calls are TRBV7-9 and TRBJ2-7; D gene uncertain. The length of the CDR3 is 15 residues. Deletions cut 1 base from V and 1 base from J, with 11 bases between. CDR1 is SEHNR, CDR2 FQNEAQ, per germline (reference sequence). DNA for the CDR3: TGTGCCAGCAGCTTAGTCGGAAAAGGGTCCTACGAGCAGTACTTC. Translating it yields CASSLVGKGSYEQYF.

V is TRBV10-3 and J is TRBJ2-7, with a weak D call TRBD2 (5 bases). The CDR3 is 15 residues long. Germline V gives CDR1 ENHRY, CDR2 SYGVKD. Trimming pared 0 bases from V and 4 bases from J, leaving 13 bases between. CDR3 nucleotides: TGTGCCATCAGTGAGTCCCGAGGACTGAGTTACGAGCAGTACTTC. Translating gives CAISESRGLSYEQYF.

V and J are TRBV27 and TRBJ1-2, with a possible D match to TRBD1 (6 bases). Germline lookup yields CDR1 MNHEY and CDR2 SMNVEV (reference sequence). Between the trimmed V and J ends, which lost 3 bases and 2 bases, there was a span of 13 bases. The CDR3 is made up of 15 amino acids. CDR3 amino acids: CASSFTGNLNYGYTF. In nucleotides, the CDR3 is TGTGCCAGCAGTTTTACAGGGAACTTGAACTATGGCTACACCTTC.

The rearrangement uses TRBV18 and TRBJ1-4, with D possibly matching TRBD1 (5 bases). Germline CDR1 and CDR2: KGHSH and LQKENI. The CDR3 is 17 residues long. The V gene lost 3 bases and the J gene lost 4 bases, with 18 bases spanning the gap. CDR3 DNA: TGTGCCAGCTCACCTTCCGGTCCCTGGGGGAGTAATGAAAAACTGTTTTTT. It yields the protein CASSPSGPWGSNEKLFF.

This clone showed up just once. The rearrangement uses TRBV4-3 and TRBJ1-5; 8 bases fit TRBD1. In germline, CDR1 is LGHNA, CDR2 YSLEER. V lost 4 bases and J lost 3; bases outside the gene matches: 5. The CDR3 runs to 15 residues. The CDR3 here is CASSRLTGANQPQHF. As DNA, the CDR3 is TGCGCCAGCAGCCGCCTGACAGGGGCCAATCAGCCCCAGCATTTT.

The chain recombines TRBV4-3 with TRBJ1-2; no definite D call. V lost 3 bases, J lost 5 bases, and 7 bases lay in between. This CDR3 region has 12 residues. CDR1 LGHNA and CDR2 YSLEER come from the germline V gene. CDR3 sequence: CASSHQGYGYTF. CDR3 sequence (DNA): TGCGCCAGCAGCCACCAAGGGTATGGCTACACCTTC.